This TCR beta chain was retrieved from a study of blood T cell repertoires in COVID-19. The repertoire was sequenced with immunoSEQ multiplex PCR; TCRdb's copy has only in-frame clones and lacks some. The profile shows fewer than 150,000 clones, 82% of them singletons. Looked up from germline, CDR1 is ENHRY and CDR2 is SYGVKD. This CDR3 has 13 residues. V was pared by 8 bases and J by 4 bases, with 12 bases between. This TCR derives from a woman older than 75 with acute or convalescent COVID-19. The chain links TRBV10-3 to TRBJ1-3; perhaps TRBD1 as D (5 bases). The sequenced material came from peripheral blood. CDR3 amino acids: CAIGRVSGNTIYF. The DNA of the CDR3 is TGTGCCATCGGCAGGGTGAGCGGAAACACCATATATTTT.